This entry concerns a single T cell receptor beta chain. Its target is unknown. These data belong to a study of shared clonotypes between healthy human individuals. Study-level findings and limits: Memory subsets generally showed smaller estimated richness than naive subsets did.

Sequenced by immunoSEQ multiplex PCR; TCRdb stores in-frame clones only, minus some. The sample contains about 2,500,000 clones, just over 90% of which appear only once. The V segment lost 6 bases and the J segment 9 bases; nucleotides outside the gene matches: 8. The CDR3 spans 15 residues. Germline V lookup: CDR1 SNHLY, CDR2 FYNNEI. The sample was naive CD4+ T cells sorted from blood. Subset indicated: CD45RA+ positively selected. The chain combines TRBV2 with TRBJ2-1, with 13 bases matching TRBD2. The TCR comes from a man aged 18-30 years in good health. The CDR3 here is CASRGLAGFGSEQFF. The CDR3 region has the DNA TGTGCCAGCAGGGGACTAGCGGGATTTGGATCTGAGCAGTTCTTC.